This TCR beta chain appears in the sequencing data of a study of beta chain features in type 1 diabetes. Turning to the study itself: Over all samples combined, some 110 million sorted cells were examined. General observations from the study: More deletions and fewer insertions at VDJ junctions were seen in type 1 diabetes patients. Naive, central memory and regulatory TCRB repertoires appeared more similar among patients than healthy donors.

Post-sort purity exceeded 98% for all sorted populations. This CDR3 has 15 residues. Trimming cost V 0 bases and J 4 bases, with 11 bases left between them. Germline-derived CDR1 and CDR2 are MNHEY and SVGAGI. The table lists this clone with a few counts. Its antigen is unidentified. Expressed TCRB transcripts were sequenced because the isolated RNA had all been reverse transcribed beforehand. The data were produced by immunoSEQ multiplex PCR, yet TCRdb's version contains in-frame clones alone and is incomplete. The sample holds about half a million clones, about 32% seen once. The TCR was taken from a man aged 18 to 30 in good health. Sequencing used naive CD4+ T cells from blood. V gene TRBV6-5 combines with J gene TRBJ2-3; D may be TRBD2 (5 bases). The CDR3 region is CASSYSASAADTQYF. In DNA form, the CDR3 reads TGTGCCAGCAGTTACTCGGCTTCAGCGGCAGATACGCAGTATTTT.